This T cell receptor beta chain was recorded in a study of T cells after yellow fever vaccination. Study-level information: Fractions with few cells were prepared using SMART-Seq v4 Ultra Low Input.

This clonotype was picked up a small number of times. Its target is unknown. The CDR3 runs 15 residues. Looked up from germline, CDR1 is SNHLY and CDR2 is FYNNEI. Trimming pared 4 bases from V and 0 bases from J, leaving 10 bases between. General study findings and limits: Few clonotypes appeared in both CD4 and CD8 compartments. Faster peaking, at day 5 versus 15, marked a secondary response that was weaker.

TCRdb re-analysed the 5' RACE reads in MiXCR, keeping a single row per CDR3 protein. The data hold under 400,000 distinct CDR3 sequences, with roughly an eighth observed a single time. Sequences were derived from CD4+ T cells sorted from PBMCs, sampled 15 days after the yellow fever booster vaccination. The source of this sequence is a man between 18 and 35 years old who received the YFV17D yellow fever vaccine. This chain joins TRBV2 and TRBJ2-4; D remains ambiguous. The CDR3 is CASSADKLAKNIQYF. The CDR3 DNA sequence: TGTGCCAGCAGTGCCGACAAGTTAGCCAAAAACATTCAGTACTTC. Full variable domain (outside the CDR3, taken from reference TRBV2 and TRBJ2-4): EPEVTQTPSHQVTQMGQEVILRCVPISNHLYFYWYRQILGQKVEFLVSFYNNEISEKSEIFDDQFSVERPDGSNFTLKIRSTKLEDSAMYFCASSADKLAKNIQYFGAGTRLSVL.